Listed here are 5 T cell receptor beta chains from one sample, sequenced in a study of T cell changes during pregnancy in multiple sclerosis. Some clones are missing from TCRdb's copy, which holds only in-frame ones; the method was immunoSEQ multiplex PCR. The data hold under 85,000 clones, with over 75% observed a single time. The sample consisted of CD4+ T cells from peripheral blood mononuclear cells, taken in the third trimester of pregnancy. The source of these receptors is a female donor in good health, enrolled as a control in a pregnancy study.

V is TRBV14 and J is TRBJ1-1; D is perhaps TRBD1 (5 bases). This CDR3 spans 14 amino acids. V shed 4 bases and J shed 3 bases, with 12 bases lying between them. Germline V gene data show CDR1 as SGHDN and CDR2 as FVKESK. Here the CDR3 reads CASSPLNRYTEAFF. The CDR3 DNA reads as TGTGCCAGCAGCCCGCTGAACAGGTACACTGAAGCTTTCTTT.

V gene TRBV6-5 combines with J gene TRBJ1-3; 7 bases are shared with TRBD1. CDR1 is MNHEY and CDR2 is SVGAGI in the germline V gene. The CDR3 length is 14 residues. The junction had 4 bases not matched to a gene; V was cut back by 6 bases and J by 2 bases. CDR3 amino acids: CASRTTGAGNTIYF. In DNA form, the CDR3 reads TGTGCCAGCAGGACTACAGGGGCTGGAAACACCATATATTTT.

The rearrangement joins TRBV2 to TRBJ1-4, with 7 bases identical to TRBD1. The V and J ends lost 5 bases and 7 bases, in that order; junction bases with no gene match: 7. The germline gives CDR1 SNHLY, CDR2 FYNNEI. This CDR3 region has 14 residues. Here the CDR3 DNA reads TGTGCCAGCAGTAGTTCCAGGGGGGTTGAAAAACTGTTTTTT. Translation: CASSSSRGVEKLFF. The full variable domain, in which reference TRBV2 and TRBJ1-4 provide the parts outside the CDR3, is EPEVTQTPSHQVTQMGQEVILRCVPISNHLYFYWYRQILGQKVEFLVSFYNNEISEKSEIFDDQFSVERPDGSNFTLKIRSTKLEDSAMYFCASSSSRGVEKLFFGSGTQLSVL.

The J gene is TRBJ1-6, the V gene TRBV7-6; D is unresolved. V dropped 5 bases and J dropped 9 bases, with 11 bases sitting between them. This CDR3 spans 13 amino acids. Germline values: CDR1 SGHVS, CDR2 FNYEAQ. The chain's CDR3 is CASSRSESSPLHF. The DNA of the CDR3 is TGTGCCAGCAGCCGTAGTGAGAGTTCACCCCTCCACTTT.

This chain joins TRBV4-2 and TRBJ2-1; 13 bases match TRBD2. From germline, CDR1 is LGHNA and CDR2 YNFKEQ. This CDR3 has 15 amino acids. Unmatched junction bases numbered 4, after V lost 4 bases and J lost 7 bases. As DNA, the CDR3 is TGTGCCAGCAGCCCAATGGGACTAGCGGGGAATGAGCAGTTCTTC. This sequence encodes CASSPMGLAGNEQFF.